This T cell receptor (beta chain) is drawn from a study of T cells in women clearing cervical HPV infection. The overall study: Case blood was drawn when the lesion was first found; control blood after infection became undetectable. Study outcomes and limitations: Effector/memory and HPV-specific T cells were not isolated, and association timing is unknown.

The protocol was immunoSEQ multiplex PCR, while the TCRdb copy is restricted to in-frame clones and leaves out a portion. This table holds 15,000 to 20,000 clones. In regard to this clone: Its antigen is currently unknown. The read is 3 residues too short to cover the CDR3 end, so that end is filled in from the germline J gene.

The V gene lost 5 bases and the J gene lost 0 bases, with 5 bases spanning the gap. Per the germline V gene, CDR1 is DFQATT and CDR2 is SNEGSKA (reference sequence). The CDR3 has 13 amino acids. The sequence came from a woman aged 18 to 75 with a cervical HPV16 infection that either progressed to CIN3+ or cleared (not recorded which). The rearrangement joins TRBV20-1 to TRBJ1-6; TRBD1 is a possible D gene (5 bases). The specimen was blood buffy coat. The CDR3 here is CSADSSYNSPLHF. The sequenced CDR3 bases are TGCAGTGCTGACAGCTCCTATAATTCACCC.